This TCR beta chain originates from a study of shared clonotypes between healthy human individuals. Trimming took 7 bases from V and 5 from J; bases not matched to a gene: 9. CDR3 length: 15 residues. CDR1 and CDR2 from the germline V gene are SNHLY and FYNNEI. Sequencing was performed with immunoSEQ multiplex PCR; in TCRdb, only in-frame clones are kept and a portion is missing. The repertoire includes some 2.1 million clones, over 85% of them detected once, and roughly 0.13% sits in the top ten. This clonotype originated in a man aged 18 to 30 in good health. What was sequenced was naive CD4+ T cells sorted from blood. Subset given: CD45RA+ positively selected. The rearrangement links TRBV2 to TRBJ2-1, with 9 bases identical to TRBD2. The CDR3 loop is CASTRGGLAHNEQFF. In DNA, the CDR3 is TGTGCCAGCACCCGGGGGGGACTAGCCCACAATGAGCAGTTCTTC.